This T cell receptor (beta chain) emerged from a study of T cells in Graves' hyperthyroidism and ophthalmopathy. The study defined stable Graves' hyperthyroidism as no ophthalmopathy progression within 18 months. Study results and limitations: Also found in blood were most expanded thyroid clonotypes above 0.001.

Ten or more counts support this clonotype. Its antigen is unknown. Researchers amplified the TCR beta CDR3 regions from RNA transcripts. First-round RT-PCR of the TCR CDR3 relied on the HTBI primer set. TCRdb passed the multiplex PCR reads through MiXCR, listing each CDR3 protein once. The table records some 560,000 distinct CDR3 sequences, about 14% of them present only once. The sample comprised blood. The clonotype was recovered from a woman between 35 and 50 years old with Graves' hyperthyroidism.

The CDR3 reads CASEIPLGREAGELFF. DNA of the CDR3: TGTGCCAGCGAAATTCCACTGGGGAGGGAGGCCGGGGAGCTGTTTTTT. The V call is TRBV2, the J call TRBJ2-2; TRBD2 aligns across 7 bases. Germline CDR1 reads SNHLY; CDR2 reads FYNNEI. After removal of 8 bases from V and 6 bases from J, the junction contained 15 bases not matched to a gene. CDR3 size: 16 residues.